The clone carrying this T cell receptor beta chain was seen a handful of times. Antigen: not known. The data were taken from a study of a mutant IDH1 vaccine in newly diagnosed glioma. Background on the study: Investigators started vaccination 4-6 weeks after radiotherapy alone, or with temozolomide cycles. Participants attended visit V12, the safety follow-up, at week 35, and then attended visit V13 at week 47.

The time point is: week 47, end of study. Doses of 300 ug of mutant IDH1 20-mer peptide were given with topical imiquimod. Donors had new WHO grade 3 or 4 IDH1-mutant, ATRX-lost astrocytomas. The germline V gene has CDR1 SGHRS and CDR2 YFSETQ. The CDR3 totals 15 residues. V shed 0 bases and J shed 2 bases, with 11 bases lying between them. Points from the study as a whole: Whatever changes occurred in top peripheral T cell clonotypes seemed unrelated to pseudoprogression.

Measured with immunoSEQ multiplex PCR; TCRdb has only the in-frame clones, and not every one. The sample yields under 40,000 clones, approximately 89% seen once. The source was PBMCs, collected from a glioma patient whose treatment included an IDH1 peptide vaccine. This chain joins TRBV5-1 and TRBJ1-1; D uncertain. The receptor's source is a man in his forties or fifties with glioma. As DNA, the CDR3 is TGCGCCAGCAGCTTGGTGGACTACCTCAACACTGAAGCTTTCTTT. Protein: CASSLVDYLNTEAFF.